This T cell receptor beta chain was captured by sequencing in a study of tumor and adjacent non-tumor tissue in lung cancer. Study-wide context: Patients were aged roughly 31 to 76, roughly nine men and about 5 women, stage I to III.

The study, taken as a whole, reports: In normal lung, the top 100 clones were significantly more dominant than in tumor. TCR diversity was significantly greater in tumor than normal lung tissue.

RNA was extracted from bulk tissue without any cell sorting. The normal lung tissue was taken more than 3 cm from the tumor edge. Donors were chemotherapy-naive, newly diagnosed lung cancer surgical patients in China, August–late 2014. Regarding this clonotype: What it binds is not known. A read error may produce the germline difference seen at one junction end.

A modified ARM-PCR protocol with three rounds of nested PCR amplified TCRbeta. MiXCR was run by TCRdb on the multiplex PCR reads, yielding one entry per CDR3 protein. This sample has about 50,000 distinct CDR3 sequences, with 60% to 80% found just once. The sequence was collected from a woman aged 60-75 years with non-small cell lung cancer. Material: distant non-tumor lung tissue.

The CDR3: CASRNSGGYDEQFF. The CDR3 region has the DNA TGTGCAAGCAGGAATAGCGGGGGATACGATGAGCAGTTCTTC. The chain recombines TRBV12-3 or TRBV12-4 with TRBJ2-1; TRBD2 matches 9 bases. The CDR3 length is 14 residues.